One and the same sample provided the 20 T cell receptor beta chains below, sequenced in a study of blood T cell dynamics during melanoma immunotherapy. The time point was: week 3, after first cycle of checkpoint inhibitor. TCRdb's copy holds only in-frame clones and misses some; the assay was immunoSEQ multiplex PCR. Altogether several thousand clones are present, roughly 90% being singletons, with the ten largest covering approximately 28%. Sample: blood, taken from a patient treated with checkpoint blockade. The receptors were gathered from a human donor with melanoma.

The V call is TRBV6-5, the J call TRBJ1-3; no definite D call. The CDR3 covers 11 residues. V lost 10 bases and J 0 bases, leaving 4 bases between the germline ends. Germline CDR1 MNHEY, CDR2 SVGAGI. In nucleotides, the CDR3 is TGTGCCACCACCTCTGGAAACACCATATATTTT. The encoded protein is CATTSGNTIYF.

This chain links TRBV19 with TRBJ2-7, with 8 bases matching TRBD1. The CDR3 is 12 amino acids. Trimming at V came to 5 bases and at J to 5 bases, leaving 2 bases not matched to a gene. The germline gives CDR1 LNHDA, CDR2 SQIVND (reference sequence). The CDR3 DNA follows: TGTGCCAGTAGTTTGGACAGGGACGAGCAGTACTTC. Protein sequence: CASSLDRDEQYF.

The rearrangement joins TRBV6-5 to TRBJ1-1, with D possibly TRBD1 on 5 matching bases. In germline, CDR1 is MNHEY, CDR2 SVGAGI. Trimming shortened V by 5 bases and J by 8 bases, and 15 bases separated the two germline ends. There are 13 residues in the CDR3. CDR3 region: CASSPRGWGEAFF. The CDR3 DNA is TGTGCCAGCAGTCCCCGGGGTTGGGGGGAAGCTTTCTTT.

The CDR3 region is CASSRTELEELFF. As DNA, the CDR3 is TGTGCCAGCAGCCGAACAGAACTCGAGGAGCTGTTTTTT. The J gene is TRBJ2-2, the V gene TRBV7-9; D gene unclear. Germline lookup yields CDR1 SEHNR and CDR2 FQNEAQ (reference sequence). This CDR3 has 13 residues. Deletions cut 5 bases from V and 10 bases from J, with 14 bases between.

The chain is built from TRBV4-2 and TRBJ2-3; D is undetermined. Germline loops: CDR1 LGHNA, CDR2 YNFKEQ. V gave up 1 base and J gave up 0 bases, with 8 bases separating them. The CDR3 has 15 residues. The CDR3 coding sequence is TGTGCCAGCAGCCAAGGTCGGGCCAGCACAGATACGCAGTATTTT. It encodes CASSQGRASTDTQYF.

V is TRBV19 and J is TRBJ2-1, with D unclear. This CDR3 is 14 amino acids long. Germline-derived CDR1 and CDR2 are LNHDA and SQIVND (reference sequence). Trimming left V 7 bases short and J 5 bases short, with 15 bases between. This CDR3 reads CASTTQSTNNEQFF. The CDR3 DNA is TGTGCCAGTACGACCCAGAGTACGAACAATGAGCAGTTCTTC.

V usage is TRBV27 and J usage is TRBJ2-1; the match to TRBD2 covers 8 bases. V gave up 3 bases and J gave up 6 bases; unmatched junction bases: 4. In germline, CDR1 is MNHEY, CDR2 SMNVEV (reference sequence). The CDR3 length is 14 residues. The CDR3 DNA follows: TGTGCCAGCAGTTTCAGCGGGAGCCGCAATGAGCAGTTCTTC. This encodes CASSFSGSRNEQFF.

In DNA form, the CDR3 reads TGTGCCAGCAGCTCCCGGGACAGGGGCTCTGGCTACACCTTC. Its protein is CASSSRDRGSGYTF. The V gene is TRBV7-3, the J gene TRBJ1-2; 10 bases align to TRBD1. V lost 4 bases and J lost 7; bases outside the gene matches: 6. CDR3 length equals 14 residues. Germline CDR1 SGHTA, CDR2 FQGTGA.

In nucleotides, the CDR3 is TGTGCCAGCAGCCGGACAGTCCTTAGTGAAAAACTGTTTTTT. Protein product: CASSRTVLSEKLFF. The chain recombines TRBV7-2 with TRBJ1-4; a weak D match, TRBD1 (6 bases). V was pared by 5 bases and J by 7 bases, with 14 bases between. This CDR3 has 14 amino acids. Germline CDR1 reads SGHTA; CDR2 reads FQGNSA.

This chain uses TRBV7-2 with TRBJ2-7; either TRBD1 or TRBD2 may fit D (5 bases each). CDR3 size: 15 residues. CDR1 and CDR2 (germline): SGHTA, FQGNSA. V shed 6 bases and J shed 3 bases, with 18 bases lying between them. The CDR3 DNA is TGTGCCAGCAGACCTACGGGGCTAGGATACTACGAGCAGTACTTC. Its translation is CASRPTGLGYYEQYF. Combining the CDR3 with reference TRBV7-2 and TRBJ2-7 gives the whole variable domain GAGVSQSPSNKVTEKGKDVELRCDPISGHTALYWYRQSLGQGLEFLIYFQGNSAPDKSGLPSDRFSAERTGGSVSTLTIQRTQQEDSAVYLCASRPTGLGYYEQYFGPGTRLTVT.

This clone was found a few times. The chain employs TRBV5-6 and TRBJ1-5, with 8 bases lining up with TRBD1. The V gene's germline CDR1 is SGHDT and CDR2 YYEEEE. V was clipped by 5 bases and J by 5 bases; unmatched bases: 6. The length of the CDR3 is 14 residues. CDR3: CASRDGTGYQPQHF. CDR3 bases: TGTGCCAGCAGGGACGGGACAGGCTATCAGCCCCAGCATTTT.

J is TRBJ2-7 and V is TRBV7-2; the D gene could be TRBD1 or TRBD2 (6 bases each). Trimming pared 2 bases from V and 2 bases from J, leaving 10 bases between. The CDR3 spans 14 residues. Germline CDR1 SGHTA, CDR2 FQGNSA. CDR3 coding DNA: TGTGCCAGCAGCTTAAGAGGGGGGACCTACGAGCAGTACTTC. Its translation is CASSLRGGTYEQYF.

Written as DNA, the CDR3 is TGTGCCAGTAAAGGGGGACAGGCTGGCGCAAAACTGTTTTTT. Translation: CASKGGQAGAKLFF. This chain connects TRBV19 to TRBJ1-4; 8 bases line up with TRBD1. The CDR3 consists of 14 residues. Germline V gene sequence: CDR1 LNHDA, CDR2 SQIVND (reference sequence). Germline trimming cut 7 bases from V and 10 bases from J; bases unmatched to any gene: 11.

The gene calls are TRBV5-4 and TRBJ2-1, with 10 bases identical to TRBD2. The CDR3 is 17 residues long. CDR1 is SGHNT and CDR2 is YYREEE in the germline V gene (reference sequence). The ends lost 4 bases at V and 7 bases at J; junction bases unmatched: 14. In DNA, the CDR3 is TGTGCCAGCAGCGGGAGGAAGCGGGAGGGCCCTTTGAATGAGCAGTTCTTC. The encoded protein is CASSGRKREGPLNEQFF.

The V call is TRBV19, the J call TRBJ2-7; 14 bases map to TRBD2. J was trimmed by 2 bases and V by 2 bases; bases with no gene match: 8. CDR1 and CDR2 (germline): LNHDA, SQIVND (reference sequence). The CDR3 sequence is 18 residues long. The CDR3 nucleotides are TGTGCCAGTAGTATAACGAGGACTAGCGGGAGGCCAACCTACGAGCAGTACTTC. As protein: CASSITRTSGRPTYEQYF.

The genes are TRBV25-1 and TRBJ2-3, with D maybe TRBD2 (5 bases). The V and J ends lost 5 bases and 2 bases respectively, with 11 bases between them. The V gene's germline CDR1 is MGHDK and CDR2 SYGVNS. The CDR3 length is 14 residues. The CDR3 nucleotides read TGTGCCAGCAGTCCGCGGACTGTCACAGATACGCAGTATTTT. Protein sequence: CASSPRTVTDTQYF.

V and J are TRBV5-8 and TRBJ1-3; D is ambiguous. The V and J ends lost 4 bases and 0 bases respectively, with 17 bases between them. CDR3 size: 17 residues. Germline CDR1 SGHTS, CDR2 YDEGEE. The CDR3 bases are TGTGCCAGCAGCCAAGAAAAAGGGATCTACTCTGGAAACACCATATATTTT. Its translation: CASSQEKGIYSGNTIYF.

The CDR3 region is CASSLDAVAAIAKNIQYF. The CDR3 bases are TGTGCCAGCAGCTTAGATGCAGTGGCAGCAATAGCCAAAAACATTCAGTACTTC. V gene TRBV11-3 combines with J gene TRBJ2-4; D call uncertain. In germline, CDR1 is SGHNT, CDR2 YENEEA. Trimming took 0 bases from V and 0 from J, leaving 15 bases between them. This CDR3 comprises 18 residues. The whole variable domain, filled in from reference TRBV11-3 and TRBJ2-4, reads EAGVVQSPRYKIIEKKQPVAFWCNPISGHNTLYWYLQNLGQGPELLIRYENEEAVDDSQLPKDRFSAERLKGVDSTLKIQPAELGDSAVYLCASSLDAVAAIAKNIQYFGAGTRLSVL.

The genes are TRBV5-1 and TRBJ2-1, with 7 bases identical to TRBD2. The CDR3 contains 16 residues. Germline CDR1 reads SGHRS; CDR2 reads YFSETQ. Trimming at V came to 0 bases and at J to 3 bases, leaving 6 bases not matched to a gene. CDR3 sequence (DNA): TGCGCCAGCAGCTTGGTGGCGGGAGTGGACTACAATGAGCAGTTCTTC. This codes for CASSLVAGVDYNEQFF. Drawing the rest from reference TRBV5-1 and TRBJ2-1, the complete variable domain is KAGVTQTPRYLIKTRGQQVTLSCSPISGHRSVSWYQQTPGQGLQFLFEYFSETQRNKGNFPGRFSGRQFSNSRSEMNVSTLELGDSALYLCASSLVAGVDYNEQFFGPGTRLTVL.

V usage is TRBV5-1 and J usage is TRBJ2-7; no reliable D call. This CDR3 is 13 amino acids long. Trimming pared 0 bases from V and 3 bases from J, leaving 7 bases between. Germline loops: CDR1 SGHRS, CDR2 YFSETQ. The CDR3: CASSLEVDYEQYF. CDR3 nucleotides: TGCGCCAGCAGCTTGGAGGTTGACTACGAGCAGTACTTC.